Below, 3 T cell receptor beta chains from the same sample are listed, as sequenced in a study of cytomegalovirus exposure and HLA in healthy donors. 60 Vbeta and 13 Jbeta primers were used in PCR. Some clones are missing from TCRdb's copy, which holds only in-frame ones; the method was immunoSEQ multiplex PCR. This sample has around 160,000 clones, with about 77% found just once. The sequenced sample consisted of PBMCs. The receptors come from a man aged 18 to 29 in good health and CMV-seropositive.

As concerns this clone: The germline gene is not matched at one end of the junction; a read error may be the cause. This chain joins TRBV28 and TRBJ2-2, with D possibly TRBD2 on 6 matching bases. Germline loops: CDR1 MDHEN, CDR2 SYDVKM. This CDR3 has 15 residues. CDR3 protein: CASSFYNSGTGGLFF. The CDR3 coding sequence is TGTGCCAGCAGCTTTTATAATTCAGGGACCGGGGGGCTGTTTTTT.

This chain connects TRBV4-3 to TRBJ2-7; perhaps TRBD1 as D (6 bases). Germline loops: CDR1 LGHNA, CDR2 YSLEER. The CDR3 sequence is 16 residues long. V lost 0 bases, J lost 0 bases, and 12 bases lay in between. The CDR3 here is CASSQDRTGSSYEQYF. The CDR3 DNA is TGCGCCAGCAGCCAAGATCGCACAGGGAGCTCCTACGAGCAGTACTTC.

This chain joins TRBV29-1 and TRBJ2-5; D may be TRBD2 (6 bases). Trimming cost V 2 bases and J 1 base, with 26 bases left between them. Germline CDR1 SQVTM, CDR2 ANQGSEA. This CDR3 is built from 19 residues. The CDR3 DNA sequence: TGCAGCGTTGAATTTTCCTTTGGCCAAGTAGGAGGGTTCCAAGAGACCCAGTACTTC. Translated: CSVEFSFGQVGGFQETQYF.